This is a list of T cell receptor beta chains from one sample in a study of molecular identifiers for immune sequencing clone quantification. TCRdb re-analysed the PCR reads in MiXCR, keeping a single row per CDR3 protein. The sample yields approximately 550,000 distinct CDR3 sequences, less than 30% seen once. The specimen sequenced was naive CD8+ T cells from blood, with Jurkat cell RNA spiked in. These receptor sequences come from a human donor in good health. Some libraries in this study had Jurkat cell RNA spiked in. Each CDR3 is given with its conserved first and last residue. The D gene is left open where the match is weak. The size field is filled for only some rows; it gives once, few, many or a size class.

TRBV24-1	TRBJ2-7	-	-	CATSDFRVYEQYF	TGTGCCACCAGTGATTTCAGGGTTTACGAGCAGTACTTC
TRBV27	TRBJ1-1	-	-	CATASGLNTEAFF	TGTGCCACTGCTTCGGGATTGAACACTGAAGCTTTCTTT
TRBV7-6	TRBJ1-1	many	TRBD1	CASSLGQGLSEAFF	TGTGCCAGCAGCTTAGGACAGGGTTTGTCTGAAGCTTTCTTT
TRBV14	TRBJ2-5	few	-	CASSQDQSSVQETQYF	TGTGCCAGCAGCCAAGATCAGTCTAGTGTACAAGAGACCCAGTACTTC
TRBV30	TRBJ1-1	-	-	CAWRPGTAVNTEAFF	TGTGCCTGGAGGCCCGGGACGGCCGTGAACACTGAAGCTTTCTTT
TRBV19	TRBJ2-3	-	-	CASSMYSTDTQYF	TGTGCCAGTAGTATGTACTCTACAGATACGCAGTATTTT
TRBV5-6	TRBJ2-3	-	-	CASSLGTVVTDTQYF	TGTGCCAGCAGCTTGGGCACAGTCGTTACAGATACGCAGTATTTT
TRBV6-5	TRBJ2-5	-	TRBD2	CASSLAGGPGYQETQYF	TGTGCCAGCAGTCTAGCGGGAGGGCCGGGATACCAAGAGACCCAGTACTTC
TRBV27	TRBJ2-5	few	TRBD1	CASSFEQGGQETQYF	TGTGCCAGCAGTTTTGAACAGGGGGGCCAAGAGACCCAGTACTTC
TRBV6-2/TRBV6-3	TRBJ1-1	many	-	CASGFPEAFF	TGTGCCAGCGGTTTCCCTGAAGCTTTCTTT
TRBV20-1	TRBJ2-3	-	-	CSAPERLAIITDTQYF	TGCAGTGCCCCTGAGAGACTGGCGATTATTACAGATACGCAGTATTTT
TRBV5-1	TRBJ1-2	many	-	CASSLDSYGYTF	TGCGCCAGCAGCTTGGACAGCTATGGCTACACCTTC
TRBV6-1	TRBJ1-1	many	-	CASSERDPRYTEAFF	TGTGCCAGCAGTGAAAGGGACCCCCGATACACTGAAGCTTTCTTT
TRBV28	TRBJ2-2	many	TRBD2	CASSSRTSGRSLSGELFF	TGTGCCAGCAGTTCAAGGACTAGCGGGAGGTCCCTGTCCGGGGAGCTGTTTTTT
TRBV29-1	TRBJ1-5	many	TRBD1	CSVEVEGASQPQHF	TGCAGCGTTGAAGTGGAGGGGGCAAGTCAGCCCCAGCATTTT
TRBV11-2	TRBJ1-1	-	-	CASSWELGVGTEAFF	TGTGCCAGCAGCTGGGAGTTGGGAGTGGGGACTGAAGCTTTCTTT
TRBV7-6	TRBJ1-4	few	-	CASSGGPGISNEKLFF	TGTGCCAGCAGTGGGGGACCGGGGATATCTAATGAAAAACTGTTTTTT
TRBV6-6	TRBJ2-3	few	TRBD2	CASSYSELAGGPSQSDTQYF	TGTGCCAGCAGTTACTCGGAGCTAGCGGGGGGGCCGAGTCAATCAGATACGCAGTATTTT
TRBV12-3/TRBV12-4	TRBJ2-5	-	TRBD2	CASSMQGLAVSETQYF	TGTGCCAGCAGTATGCAGGGACTAGCGGTTTCAGAGACCCAGTACTTC
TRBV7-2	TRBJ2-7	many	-	CASSLVWYEQYF	TGTGCCAGCAGCTTAGTTTGGTACGAGCAGTACTTC
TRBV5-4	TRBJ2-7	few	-	CASSLTGEVEQYF	TGTGCCAGCAGCTTGACAGGAGAAGTCGAGCAGTACTTC
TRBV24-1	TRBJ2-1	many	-	CATSDGLYNEQFF	TGTGCCACCAGTGATGGACTTTACAATGAGCAGTTCTTC
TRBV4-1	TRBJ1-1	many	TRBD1	CASSQQGAAGLNTEAFF	TGCGCCAGCAGCCAACAGGGGGCGGCTGGACTGAACACTGAAGCTTTCTTT
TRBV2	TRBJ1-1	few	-	CASSDPTVLNTEAFF	TGTGCCAGCAGTGACCCGACAGTGTTGAACACTGAAGCTTTCTTT
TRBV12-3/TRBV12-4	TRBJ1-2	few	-	CASSLPGQRTNYGYTF	TGTGCCAGCAGTCTACCAGGACAGCGAACTAACTATGGCTACACCTTC
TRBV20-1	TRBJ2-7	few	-	CSARDRGLDEQYF	TGCAGTGCTAGAGATCGTGGGTTGGACGAGCAGTACTTC
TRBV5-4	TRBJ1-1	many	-	CASSLGEQERSMNTEAFF	TGTGCCAGCAGCTTGGGGGAGCAGGAGCGGAGCATGAACACTGAAGCTTTCTTT
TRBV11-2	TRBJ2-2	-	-	CASSPMTGELFF	TGTGCCAGCAGCCCAATGACCGGGGAGCTGTTTTTT
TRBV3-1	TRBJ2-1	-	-	CASSQDQFSSYNEQFF	TGTGCCAGCAGCCAGGACCAATTTAGCTCCTACAATGAGCAGTTCTTC
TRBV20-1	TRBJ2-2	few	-	CSARVQGKNTGELFF	TGCAGTGCTAGAGTCCAGGGCAAGAACACCGGGGAGCTGTTTTTT
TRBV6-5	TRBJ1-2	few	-	CASSYSRQAYGYTF	TGTGCCAGCAGTTACTCGAGGCAGGCCTATGGCTACACCTTC
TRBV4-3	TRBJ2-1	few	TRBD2	CASSQAILAGVDNEQFF	TGCGCCAGCAGCCAGGCTATTCTAGCGGGAGTAGACAATGAGCAGTTCTTC
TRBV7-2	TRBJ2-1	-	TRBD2	CASSPDPTSGSSYNEQFF	TGTGCCAGCAGCCCTGACCCGACTAGCGGGAGCTCCTACAATGAGCAGTTCTTC
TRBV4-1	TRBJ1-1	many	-	CASSQEFAGGTEAFF	TGCGCCAGCAGCCAAGAGTTCGCCGGGGGTACTGAAGCTTTCTTT
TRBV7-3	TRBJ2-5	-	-	CASSLDSAAETQYF	TGTGCCAGCAGCTTGGACTCCGCCGCGGAGACCCAGTACTTC
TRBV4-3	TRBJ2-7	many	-	CASSQANRETYEQYF	TGCGCCAGCAGCCAAGCTAACAGGGAAACCTACGAGCAGTACTTC
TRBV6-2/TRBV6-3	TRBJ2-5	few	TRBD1	CVSSRATNYRGRQETQYF	TGTGTCAGCAGCCGCGCTACTAATTACAGGGGGCGTCAAGAGACCCAGTACTTC
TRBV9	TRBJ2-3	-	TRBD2	CASSVLLAGTDTQYF	TGTGCCAGCAGCGTATTGCTAGCGGGTACAGATACGCAGTATTTT
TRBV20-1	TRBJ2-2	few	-	CSASGSTNTGELFF	TGCAGTGCTTCAGGGAGTACGAACACCGGGGAGCTGTTTTTT
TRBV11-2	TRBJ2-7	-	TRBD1	CASSLASDRSEQYF	TGTGCCAGCAGCTTAGCATCGGACAGGTCCGAGCAGTACTTC
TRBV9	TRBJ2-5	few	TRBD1	CASSVGDRGLQETQYF	TGTGCCAGCAGCGTAGGTGACAGGGGGTTACAAGAGACCCAGTACTTC